This T cell receptor (beta chain) was recovered during a study of blood T cell repertoires in COVID-19. At the level of the study: Specimens from acute and convalescent COVID-19 originated in the United States, Italy and Spain.

In the original processing: By means of reference gene primer amplification, nucleated cell counts were estimated. Data came from immunoSEQ multiplex PCR; TCRdb stores just in-frame clones and leaves some out. The DNA gave D and trimming, while V, J and clone size come from that table. This table holds under 300,000 clones, roughly nine tenths found once. Germline CDR1 is LNHDA and CDR2 is SQIVND (reference sequence). V lost 8 bases to trimming and J lost 4 bases; unmatched junction nucleotides: 11. The CDR3 has 16 amino acids. Seattle-derived patients entered the study during active infection and were followed longitudinally.

The source material was peripheral blood. This TCR came from a woman in her 30s with COVID-19, enrolled during active disease. The gene calls are TRBV19 and TRBJ1-5; TRBD1 matches at 10 bases. The CDR3, as DNA: TGTGCCAGTGCTGAAACCGGGACAGGGGTAAATCAGCCCCAGCATTTT. This sequence encodes CASAETGTGVNQPQHF.